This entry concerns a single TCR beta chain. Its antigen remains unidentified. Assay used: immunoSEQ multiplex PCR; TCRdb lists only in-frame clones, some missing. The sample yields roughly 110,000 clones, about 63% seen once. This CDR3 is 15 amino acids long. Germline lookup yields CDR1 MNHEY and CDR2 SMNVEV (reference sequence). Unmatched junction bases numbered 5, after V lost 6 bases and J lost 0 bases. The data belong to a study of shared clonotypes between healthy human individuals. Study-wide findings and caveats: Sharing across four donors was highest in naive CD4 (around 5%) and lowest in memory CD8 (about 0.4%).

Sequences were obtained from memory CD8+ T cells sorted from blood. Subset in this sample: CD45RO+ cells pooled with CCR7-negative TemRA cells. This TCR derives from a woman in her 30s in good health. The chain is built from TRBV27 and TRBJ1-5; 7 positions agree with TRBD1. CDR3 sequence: CASSTGDYSNQPQHF. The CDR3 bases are TGTGCCAGCAGCACAGGGGATTATAGCAATCAGCCCCAGCATTTT.